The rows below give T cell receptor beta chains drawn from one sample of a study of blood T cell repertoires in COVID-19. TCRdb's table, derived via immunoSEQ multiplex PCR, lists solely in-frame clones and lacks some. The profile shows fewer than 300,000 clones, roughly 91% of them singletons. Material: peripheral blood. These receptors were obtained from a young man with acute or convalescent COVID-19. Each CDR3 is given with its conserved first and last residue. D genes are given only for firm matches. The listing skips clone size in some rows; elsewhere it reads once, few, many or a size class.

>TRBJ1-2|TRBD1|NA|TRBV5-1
TGCGCCAGCACTACGGCGGACAGGGGCCGAGAGGGCTACACCTTC
CASTTADRGREGYTF
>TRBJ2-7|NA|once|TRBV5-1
TGCGCCAGCAGCCTCGAGACAGGCCGCTACGAGCAGTACTTC
CASSLETGRYEQYF
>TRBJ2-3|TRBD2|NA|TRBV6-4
TGTGCCAGCAGTGACTCGAGCGGGGTCACAGATACGCAGTATTTT
CASSDSSGVTDTQYF
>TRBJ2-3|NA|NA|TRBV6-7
TGTGCCAGCAGAGCCACGCGTACTAGGCGGCCCGGGTCAGATACGCAGTATTTT
CASRATRTRRPGSDTQYF
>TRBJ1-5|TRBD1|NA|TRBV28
TGTGCCAGCAGTTTGGCGGGACAGGGGTTATATCAGCCCCAGCATTTT
CASSLAGQGLYQPQHF
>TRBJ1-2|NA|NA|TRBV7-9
TGTGCCAGCAGCTTAGTATATGTGGACAGCCAATATGGCTACACCTTC
CASSLVYVDSQYGYTF
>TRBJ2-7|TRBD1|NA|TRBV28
TGTGCCAGCAGTACCCCCGGGACAGGGGGGTACGAGCAGTACTTC
CASSTPGTGGYEQYF
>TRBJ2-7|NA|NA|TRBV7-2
TGTGCCAGCAGCTCCCTGGGGGGATACGAGCAGTACTTC
CASSSLGGYEQYF
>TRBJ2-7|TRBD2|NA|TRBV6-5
TGTGCCAGTACCCCTAGCGGGGGAGCCTACGAGCAGTACTTC
CASTPSGGAYEQYF
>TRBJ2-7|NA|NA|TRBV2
TGTGCCAGCAGTGAAAACCCCAGCTACGAGCAGTACTTC
CASSENPSYEQYF
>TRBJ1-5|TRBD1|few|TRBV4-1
TGCGCCAGCAAGACTGGACAGGGGAGCCATCAGCCCCAGCATTTT
CASKTGQGSHQPQHF
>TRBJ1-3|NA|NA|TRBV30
TGTGCCTGTCCTTTACAGGGTGGAAACACCATATATTTT
CACPLQGGNTIYF
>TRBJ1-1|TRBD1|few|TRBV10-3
TGTGCCATCAGTGGAAGGGGGCCTGGGTCGAACACTGAAGCTTTCTTT
CAISGRGPGSNTEAFF
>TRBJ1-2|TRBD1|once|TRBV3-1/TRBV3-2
TGTGCCAGCAGCCATCCTATCCCCGGGACAGAGAATGGCTACACCTTC
CASSHPIPGTENGYTF
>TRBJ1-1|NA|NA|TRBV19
TGTGCCAGCCTAAGGGGGGGTCATAACACTGAAGCTTTCTTT
CASLRGGHNTEAFF
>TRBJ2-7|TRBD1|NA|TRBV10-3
TGTGCCACCATGGCCTATGGACAGGTCTACGAGCAGTACTTC
CATMAYGQVYEQYF
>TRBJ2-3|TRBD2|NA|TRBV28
TGTGCCAGCAAGCTAGCGGGGAGCACAGATACGCAGTATTTT
CASKLAGSTDTQYF
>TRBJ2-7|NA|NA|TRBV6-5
TGTGCCAGCATTTCTGTCTCCTACGAGCAGTACTTC
CASISVSYEQYF
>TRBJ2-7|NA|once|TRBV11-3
TGTGCCAGCAGCTTAGATGGGAGCTACGAGCAGTACTTC
CASSLDGSYEQYF
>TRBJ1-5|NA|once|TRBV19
TGTGCCAGTAATCAGGACAGCCTTCAGCCCCAGCATTTT
CASNQDSLQPQHF
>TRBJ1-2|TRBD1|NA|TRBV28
TGTGCCAGCAGCCAGGGACAGCTCTATGGCTACACCTTC
CASSQGQLYGYTF
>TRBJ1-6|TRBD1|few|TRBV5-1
TGCGCCAGCACCCCGGGACAGGGAACTTCACCCCTCCACTTT
CASTPGQGTSPLHF
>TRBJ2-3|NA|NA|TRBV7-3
TGTGCCAGCAGCACAACATACAATGCAGATACGCAGTATTTT
CASSTTYNADTQYF
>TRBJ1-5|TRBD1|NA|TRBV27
TGTGCCAGCAGAGCATGGGGACAGGGGGCTCATCAGCCCCAGCATTTT
CASRAWGQGAHQPQHF
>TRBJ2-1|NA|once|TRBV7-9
TGTGCCAGCAGCTTAGCTGGGGTACGGGACTCCAACAATGAGCAGTTCTTC
CASSLAGVRDSNNEQFF
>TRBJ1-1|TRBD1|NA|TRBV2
TGTGCCAGCCATAGACAGGGTGGGGTTGAAGCTTTCTTT
CASHRQGGVEAFF
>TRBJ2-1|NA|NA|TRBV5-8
TGTGCCAGCAGCTTGGGCCAGGCTCGATACAATGAGCAGTTCTTC
CASSLGQARYNEQFF
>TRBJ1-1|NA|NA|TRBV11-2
TGTGCCAGCAGCACCCCCAGTCCGGGGGGAGCTTTCTTT
CASSTPSPGGAFF
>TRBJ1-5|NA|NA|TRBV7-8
TGTGCCAGCAGCTTAGCATTCGGGGGAAATCAGCCCCAGCATTTT
CASSLAFGGNQPQHF
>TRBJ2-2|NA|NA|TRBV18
TGTGCCAGCTCACCTTTCCAGGAAGCGAACACCGGGGAGCTGTTTTTT
CASSPFQEANTGELFF
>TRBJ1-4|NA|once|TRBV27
TGTGCCACCGGGATGTATCGAGGGACTAATGAAAAACTGTTTTTT
CATGMYRGTNEKLFF
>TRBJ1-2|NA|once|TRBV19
TGTGCCAGTAGTATTTCGACAGGACCCCACTATGGCTACACCTTC
CASSISTGPHYGYTF
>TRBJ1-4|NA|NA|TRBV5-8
TGTGCCAGCAGCCACACCGACAGAGTTAATGAAAAACTGTTTTTT
CASSHTDRVNEKLFF
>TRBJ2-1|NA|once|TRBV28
TGTGCCAGCAGCCCCAACAAGGGGGGGGCCCCGTACAATGAGCAGTTCTTC
CASSPNKGGAPYNEQFF
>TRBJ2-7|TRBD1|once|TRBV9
TGTGCCAGCAGCCGAGGGGGACAGCGCTACGAGCAGTACTTC
CASSRGGQRYEQYF
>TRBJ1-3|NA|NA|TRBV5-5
TGTGCCAGCAGCGTGGACACCCCGCTCTCTGGAAACACCATATATTTT
CASSVDTPLSGNTIYF
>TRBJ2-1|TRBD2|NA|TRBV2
TGTGCCAGCAGTGAAAGACTAGCGGGGGGCCTTTTATTCAATGAGCAGTTCTTC
CASSERLAGGLLFNEQFF
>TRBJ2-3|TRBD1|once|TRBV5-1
TGCGCCAGCAGCGGACAGGGAGCAGATACGCAGTATTTT
CASSGQGADTQYF
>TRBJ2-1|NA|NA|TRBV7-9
TGTGCCAGCAGCGCACGTTCTCTGACGGAGAGCTCCTACAATGAGCAGTTCTTC
CASSARSLTESSYNEQFF
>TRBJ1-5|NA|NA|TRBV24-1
TGTGCCACCTCCACCCAACAGGGACGGGTTCAGCCCCAGCATTTT
CATSTQQGRVQPQHF
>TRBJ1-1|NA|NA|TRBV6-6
TGTGCCAGCAGCTCCACCAGGTTAGGAGCTTTCTTT
CASSSTRLGAFF
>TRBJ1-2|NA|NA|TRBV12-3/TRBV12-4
TGTGCCAGCAGTTTTAGCCTATCCTATGGCTACACCTTC
CASSFSLSYGYTF
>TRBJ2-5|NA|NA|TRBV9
TGTGCCAGCAGCGTAGTTCAGGGCGGACCTTTGGAGACCCAGTACTTC
CASSVVQGGPLETQYF
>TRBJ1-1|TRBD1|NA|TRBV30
TGTGCCTGGCTAGGGGGCCTTGAAGCTTTCTTT
CAWLGGLEAFF
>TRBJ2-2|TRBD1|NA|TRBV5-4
TGTGCCAGCAGCTTGGCCGGGACAGCCACCGGGGAGCTGTTTTTT
CASSLAGTATGELFF
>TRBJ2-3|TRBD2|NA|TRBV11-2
TGTGCCAGCAGCCTCGGGACTAGCGGGAGCACAGATACGCAGTATTTT
CASSLGTSGSTDTQYF
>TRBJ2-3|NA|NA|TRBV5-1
TGCGCCAGCAGCTTGGGAGATAGCACAGATACGCAGTATTTT
CASSLGDSTDTQYF
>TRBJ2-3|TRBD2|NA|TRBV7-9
TGTGCCAGCAGCCCGGGACTAGCGGGAGTTGATACGCAGTATTTT
CASSPGLAGVDTQYF
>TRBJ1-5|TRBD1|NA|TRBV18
TGTGCCAGCTCACCCCGACAGGGGATAGATCAGCCCCAGCATTTT
CASSPRQGIDQPQHF
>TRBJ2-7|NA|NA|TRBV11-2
TGTGCCAGCAGCTTAGTCTGGGACACAACCTACGAGCAGTACTTC
CASSLVWDTTYEQYF
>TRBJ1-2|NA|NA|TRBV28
TGTGCCAGCAGTCCTCTCAGGGTCAGCAGTACGTACACCTTC
CASSPLRVSSTYTF
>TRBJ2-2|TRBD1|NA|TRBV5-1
TGCGCCAGCAGCCCTTGGACAGGGGGGGCCGGGGAGCTGTTTTTT
CASSPWTGGAGELFF
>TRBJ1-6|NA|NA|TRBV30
TGTGCCTGGGACCGAGATTCACCCCTCCACTTT
CAWDRDSPLHF
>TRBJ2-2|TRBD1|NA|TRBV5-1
TGCGCCAGCAGCTGGGGTGGGACAGGGAACACCGGGGAGCTGTTTTTT
CASSWGGTGNTGELFF